This is a list of T cell receptor beta chains from one sample in a study of T cells in Graves' hyperthyroidism and ophthalmopathy. Each CDR3 protein is one row after TCRdb ran MiXCR on the multiplex PCR reads. The sample consists of about 160,000 distinct CDR3 sequences, roughly 10% of them appearing once. The sample comprised blood. These receptors all come from a woman aged 18-29 years with Graves' hyperthyroidism that later progressed to Graves' ophthalmopathy. CDR3s include the opening cysteine and the closing phenylalanine or tryptophan. The D gene is left open where the match is weak. The size field is filled for only some rows; it gives once, few, many or a size class.

V gene	clone size	J gene	D gene	CDR3 protein	CDR3 DNA
TRBV20-1	many	TRBJ1-5	.	CSARDRGQPQHF	TGCAGTGCTAGAGATAGGGGACAGCCCCAGCATTTT
TRBV19	many	TRBJ1-1	.	CASSSRQRRGTEAFF	TGTGCCAGTAGTTCTCGCCAAAGAAGGGGCACTGAAGCTTTCTTT
TRBV7-8	few	TRBJ1-2	TRBD1	CASSPRDRVFGYTF	TGTGCCAGCAGCCCCCGGGACAGGGTTTTTGGCTACACCTTC
TRBV28	few	TRBJ1-4	TRBD1	CASSLPMTGEKLFF	TGTGCCAGCAGTTTACCCATGACAGGGGAAAAACTGTTTTTT
TRBV12-3/TRBV12-4	many	TRBJ2-5	.	CASSPHPHETQYF	TGTGCCAGCAGCCCCCACCCCCATGAGACCCAGTACTTC
TRBV12-3/TRBV12-4	many	TRBJ1-6	.	CASSLGQTSPLHF	TGTGCCAGCAGTTTGGGACAAACTTCACCCCTCCACTTT
TRBV6-1	.	TRBJ1-1	.	CASSAERVQGTEAFF	TGTGCCAGCAGTGCAGAAAGAGTGCAGGGGACTGAAGCTTTCTTT
TRBV6-1	many	TRBJ2-3	.	CASSELVTLVDTQYF	TGTGCCAGCAGTGAACTAGTTACTCTTGTAGATACGCAGTATTTT
TRBV19	.	TRBJ2-1	.	CASSVSQGSNEQFF	TGTGCCAGTAGTGTCTCACAGGGAAGCAATGAGCAGTTCTTC
TRBV11-2	many	TRBJ2-1	TRBD2	CASSPLAGPYNEQFF	TGTGCCAGCAGCCCCCTAGCGGGCCCCTACAATGAGCAGTTCTTC
TRBV19	.	TRBJ1-5	.	CASSIDTRGSNQPQHF	TGTGCCAGTAGTATAGACACTCGGGGGTCAAATCAGCCCCAGCATTTT
TRBV9	few	TRBJ2-2	TRBD1	CASSADTFYTGQGGGELFF	TGTGCCAGCAGCGCTGATACCTTTTACACTGGACAGGGTGGCGGGGAGCTGTTTTTT
TRBV20-1	many	TRBJ1-1	.	CSARYGGNTEAFF	TGCAGTGCTAGATATGGGGGGAACACTGAAGCTTTCTTT
TRBV3-1	few	TRBJ1-4	.	CASSQVNEKLFF	TGTGCCAGCAGCCAAGTTAATGAAAAACTGTTTTTT
TRBV4-1	.	TRBJ2-2	.	CASSQVIADITGELFF	TGCGCCAGCAGCCAAGTTATAGCGGACATCACCGGGGAGCTGTTTTTT
TRBV25-1	many	TRBJ2-2	.	CASSEVGGELFF	TGTGCCAGCAGTGAAGTAGGCGGGGAGCTGTTTTTT
TRBV2	many	TRBJ1-2	TRBD1	CASRAGGQSYGYTF	TGTGCCAGCAGAGCAGGGGGACAGTCCTATGGCTACACCTTC
TRBV12-3/TRBV12-4	.	TRBJ1-2	TRBD1	CASSLTGGDGYTF	TGTGCCAGCAGCCTTACAGGGGGCGATGGCTACACCTTC
TRBV20-1	many	TRBJ2-7	.	CSARSSGGNSYEQYF	TGCAGTGCTAGATCGAGTGGAGGGAACTCCTACGAGCAGTACTTC
TRBV7-8	many	TRBJ2-3	.	CATRNLGGVADTQYF	TGTGCCACCCGCAACCTCGGGGGAGTGGCAGATACGCAGTATTTT
TRBV4-1	few	TRBJ2-6	.	CASSQGGGRSGANVLTF	TGCGCCAGCAGCCAAGGAGGGGGGAGGTCTGGGGCCAACGTCCTGACTTTC
TRBV5-1	many	TRBJ2-1	TRBD2	CASSQTSGMGPEQFF	TGCGCCAGCAGCCAGACTAGCGGGATGGGTCCTGAGCAGTTCTTC
TRBV6-5	.	TRBJ1-3	.	CASSFHGAAGNTIYF	TGTGCCAGCAGTTTTCACGGGGCGGCTGGAAACACCATATATTTT
TRBV19	.	TRBJ2-2	.	CASTQNQGSTGELFF	TGTGCCAGTACCCAAAACCAGGGGTCCACCGGGGAGCTGTTTTTT
TRBV3-1	many	TRBJ2-5	.	CASRTVQETQYF	TGTGCCAGCAGGACAGTACAAGAGACCCAGTACTTC
TRBV30	few	TRBJ1-5	.	CAWSVFGTQSQPQHF	TGTGCCTGGAGTGTTTTTGGCACCCAAAGTCAGCCCCAGCATTTT
TRBV4-1	many	TRBJ1-1	.	CASSQTRLNTEAFF	TGCGCCAGCAGCCAAACACGCCTGAACACTGAAGCTTTCTTT
TRBV6-1	few	TRBJ2-1	.	CASSPERSSYNEQFF	TGTGCCAGCAGTCCTGAGCGGAGCTCCTACAATGAGCAGTTCTTC
TRBV9	many	TRBJ1-1	.	CASSVGWGNTEAFF	TGTGCCAGCAGCGTAGGGTGGGGGAACACTGAAGCTTTCTTT
TRBV7-6	many	TRBJ2-5	.	CATREGKLWKVETQYF	TGTGCCACCAGAGAAGGGAAATTGTGGAAGGTAGAGACCCAGTACTTC
TRBV20-1	many	TRBJ1-2	.	CSARDQSRGPDGYTF	TGCAGTGCTAGAGATCAGTCTCGGGGTCCGGACGGCTACACCTTC
TRBV7-3	few	TRBJ2-1	.	CASSPRGGHNEQFF	TGTGCCAGCAGCCCTCGGGGTGGTCACAATGAGCAGTTCTTC
TRBV9	once	TRBJ1-2	TRBD1	CASRDSGTGGPSNYGYTF	TGTGCCAGCAGGGATTCCGGGACAGGGGGTCCTTCTAACTATGGCTACACCTTC
TRBV25-1	.	TRBJ1-4	.	CASSDRRRKLFF	TGTGCCAGCAGTGACAGGCGGCGAAAACTGTTTTTT
TRBV10-3	many	TRBJ2-1	TRBD2	CAISESGQRGVWEQFF	TGTGCCATCAGTGAGTCAGGCCAGCGGGGGGTATGGGAGCAGTTCTTC
TRBV9	few	TRBJ1-2	.	CASSEEPGLANYGYTF	TGTGCCAGCAGCGAGGAACCGGGCCTAGCTAACTATGGCTACACCTTC
TRBV3-1	many	TRBJ2-7	.	CASSQDMGGYEQYF	TGTGCCAGCAGCCAAGATATGGGCGGCTACGAGCAGTACTTC
TRBV20-1	many	TRBJ2-3	TRBD2	CSARAGGRAGGIRTDTQYF	TGCAGTGCTAGAGCTGGGGGCAGAGCGGGAGGAATCCGCACAGATACGCAGTATTTT
TRBV4-2	.	TRBJ2-7	.	CASSQELETYYEQYF	TGTGCCAGCAGCCAAGAATTGGAGACTTACTACGAGCAGTACTTC
TRBV30	many	TRBJ1-1	.	CAWRRQGGTEAFF	TGTGCCTGGAGGCGCCAGGGAGGCACTGAAGCTTTCTTT
TRBV6-8	few	TRBJ1-2	TRBD1	CASNVDRAPPYTF	TGTGCCAGCAACGTGGACAGGGCACCCCCCTACACCTTC
TRBV19	many	TRBJ1-2	.	CASTSSLYGYTF	TGTGCGAGTACGTCCAGCCTCTATGGCTACACCTTC
TRBV7-2	.	TRBJ2-7	TRBD1	CASSFPGTGYEQYF	TGTGCCAGCAGCTTCCCCGGGACAGGCTACGAGCAGTACTTC
TRBV7-9	.	TRBJ2-7	.	CASSLANGVHEQYF	TGTGCCAGCAGCTTAGCGAATGGGGTCCACGAGCAGTACTTC
TRBV7-9	many	TRBJ1-2	TRBD1	CASSLSGTDGYGYTF	TGTGCCAGCAGCCTGTCCGGGACAGATGGGTATGGCTACACCTTC
TRBV7-9	.	TRBJ2-2	.	CASSVQGTGEPFF	TGTGCCAGCAGCGTACAGGGCACCGGGGAGCCGTTTTTT
TRBV2	many	TRBJ2-3	.	CASMDMNGKDTQYF	TGTGCCAGCATGGACATGAACGGGAAGGATACGCAGTATTTT
TRBV5-1	few	TRBJ2-5	TRBD2	CASSRPGLAGEQETQYF	TGCGCCAGCAGCAGGCCGGGACTAGCGGGGGAGCAAGAGACCCAGTACTTC
TRBV12-3/TRBV12-4	many	TRBJ2-7	.	CASSQSYEQYF	TGTGCCAGCAGTCAGTCCTACGAGCAGTACTTC
TRBV13	.	TRBJ2-7	.	CASSSGRGSATEQYF	TGTGCCAGCAGCTCGGGGCGGGGTAGCGCGACCGAGCAGTACTTC
TRBV12-3/TRBV12-4	many	TRBJ2-1	.	CASSRPLSEQFF	TGTGCCAGCAGTCGGCCCCTTAGTGAGCAGTTCTTC
TRBV6-1	many	TRBJ2-5	.	CASSERPAWETQYF	TGTGCCAGCAGTGAACGGCCGGCTTGGGAGACCCAGTACTTC